The source of this T cell receptor beta chain is a study of cytomegalovirus exposure and HLA in healthy donors. The study, taken as a whole, reports: Later on, an analysis showed TCR association rates differing by HLA locus, with DRB1 the most and HLA-C the fewest. Earlier analysis yielded a pattern in which most TCR beta V segments were productive about 87% or about 30% of the time. The study flagged fewer than 200 TCR beta chains as cytomegalovirus-associated.

Trimming took 4 bases from V and 8 from J, leaving 13 bases between them. The CDR3 covers 14 residues. Germline V gene lookup returns CDR1 SGHRS and CDR2 YFSETQ. In the PCR, 60 Vbeta and 13 Jbeta primers were used. The method was immunoSEQ multiplex PCR; TCRdb's version includes in-frame clones alone and lacks a portion of them. The sample lists 95,000 to 150,000 clones, roughly 71% seen once, with around 4% in the top ten. Regarding this clone: Antigen specificity is unknown.

The V and J genes are TRBV5-1 and TRBJ1-6; D call uncertain. Sequencing used PBMCs. This clonotype was obtained from a woman aged 45-60 years in good health and CMV-seropositive. This CDR3 is CASSPRGGDSPLHF. In nucleotides, the CDR3 is TGCGCCAGCAGCCCACGGGGTGGGGATTCACCCCTCCACTTT.